A single sample is the source of the 29 T cell receptor beta chains below, sequenced in a study of control samples from healthy donors and cancer patients. The assay was immunoSEQ multiplex PCR, and TCRdb's table has in-frame clones only and misses some. This sample carries about 86,000 clones, 93% of them seen once, and the ten largest clones take around 1.5%. What was sequenced was blood. These receptor sequences come from a woman aged 25 to 45 in good health.

This chain links TRBV30 with TRBJ1-3, with a weak D call TRBD1 (5 bases). Germline loops: CDR1 GTSNPN, CDR2 SVGIG (reference sequence). This CDR3 is 15 amino acids long. V gave up 1 base and J gave up 0 bases, with 10 bases separating them. CDR3 sequence: CAWSEGMGSGNTIYF. CDR3 DNA sequence: TGTGCCTGGAGTGAGGGGATGGGCTCTGGAAACACCATATATTTT.

V gene TRBV3-1 (or the pseudogene TRBV3-2) combines with J gene TRBJ1-4, with D perhaps matching TRBD1 (5 bases). Between the trimmed V and J ends, which lost 1 base and 7 bases, there was a span of 16 bases. CDR3 length: 16 amino acids. The germline CDR1 and CDR2 sequences are LGHDT and YNNKEL (reference sequence). Here the CDR3 DNA reads TGTGCCAGCAGCCAAGTCCTCTCTCGGCAGGGTGAAAAACTGTTTTTT. This codes for CASSQVLSRQGEKLFF.

This chain links TRBV7-2 with TRBJ1-2; TRBD1 agrees at 9 bases. Germline assignment: CDR1 SGHTA and CDR2 FQGNSA. The CDR3 runs 15 residues. V was pared by 6 bases and J by 8 bases, with 13 bases of the junction left unmatched. For the CDR3, the DNA is TGTGCCAGCAGGGGACCGGGACAGGGACCTGAGGGCTACACCTTC. It specifies CASRGPGQGPEGYTF.

The rearrangement links TRBV5-1 to TRBJ1-4; no clear D gene. Trimming cost V 2 bases and J 3 bases, with 5 bases left between them. This CDR3 is built from 13 residues. Germline V gene data show CDR1 as SGHRS and CDR2 as YFSETQ. The CDR3 sequence: CASSFGSNEKLFF. The CDR3 coding sequence is TGCGCCAGCAGCTTCGGCTCTAATGAAAAACTGTTTTTT.

The chain couples TRBV28 to TRBJ1-3; no reliable D call. The CDR3 runs to 14 residues. V was pared by 3 bases and J by 0 bases, with 6 bases between. From germline, CDR1 is MDHEN and CDR2 SYDVKM. The CDR3 here is CASSFYSSGNTIYF. CDR3 DNA: TGTGCCAGCAGTTTTTACTCCTCTGGAAACACCATATATTTT.

This clone came up once. The chain recombines TRBV6-5 with TRBJ2-7; possible D gene TRBD2, 6 bases. The germline V gene encodes CDR1 MNHEY and CDR2 SVGAGI. The CDR3 consists of 16 residues. V was trimmed by 0 bases and J by 4 bases, leaving 16 bases between them. Written as DNA, the CDR3 is TGTGCCAGCAGTTACTCGATAGGTAGCGGAGGTTACGAGCAGTACTTC. This gives the protein CASSYSIGSGGYEQYF.

The chain links TRBV6-5 to TRBJ2-7; D is tentatively TRBD1 or TRBD2 (5 bases each). Trimming pared 9 bases from V and 4 bases from J, leaving 22 bases between. Germline lookup yields CDR1 MNHEY and CDR2 SVGAGI. The CDR3 is made up of 15 amino acids. CDR3 sequence (DNA): TGTGCCAGTTATTCTCAGGGACGGGGTAGATACGAGCAGTACTTC. It is translated as CASYSQGRGRYEQYF.

The chain uses TRBV5-1 and TRBJ1-6; 10 positions agree with TRBD1. Trimming removed 2 bases from V and 4 bases from J; junction bases left unmatched: 3. CDR3 size: 16 residues. Germline loops: CDR1 SGHRS, CDR2 YFSETQ. CDR3 residues: CASSLRTGGYNSPLHF. CDR3 nucleotides: TGCGCCAGCAGCTTAAGGACAGGGGGTTATAATTCACCCCTCCACTTT.

The chain joins TRBV27 to TRBJ1-1; possibly TRBD1 for D (5 bases). The CDR3 consists of 14 residues. Between the trimmed V and J ends, which lost 2 bases and 1 base, there was a span of 8 bases. CDR1 and CDR2 (germline): MNHEY, SMNVEV (reference sequence). DNA of the CDR3: TGTGCCAGCAGTTTAGGGGCACCGAACACTGAAGCTTTCTTT. Residues: CASSLGAPNTEAFF.

The chain uses TRBV2 and TRBJ2-1, with D perhaps matching TRBD1 (5 bases). Germline V gene data show CDR1 as SNHLY and CDR2 as FYNNEI. The V gene lost 4 bases and the J gene lost 9 bases, with 13 bases spanning the gap. The CDR3 has 13 amino acids. The CDR3 loop is CASSVVQGSEQFF. Written as DNA, the CDR3 is TGTGCCAGCAGTGTAGTCCAGGGTAGTGAGCAGTTCTTC.

The CDR3 DNA reads TGTGCCAGCAGCCAGCGGGGGCAACGGGAAAAACTGTTTTTT. Protein sequence: CASSQRGQREKLFF. The chain joins TRBV3-1 (or the pseudogene TRBV3-2) to TRBJ1-4; possible D gene TRBD1, 6 bases. There are 14 residues in the CDR3. CDR1 and CDR2 from the germline V gene are LGHDT and YNNKEL (reference sequence). Trimming left V 3 bases short and J 8 bases short, with 13 bases between.

The chain links TRBV11-2 to TRBJ1-2, with D unclear. Germline loops: CDR1 SGHAT, CDR2 FQNNGV. Trimming cost V 1 base and J 14 bases, with 14 bases left between them. CDR3 length: 12 residues. Here the CDR3 DNA reads TGTGCCAGCAGCTTAGCCACTCCCGAGGTTACCTTC. Residues: CASSLATPEVTF.

The genes are TRBV5-1 and TRBJ1-1; the D gene is possibly TRBD1 (5 bases). The germline V and J ends were trimmed by 4 bases and 0 bases, with 16 bases remaining between them. CDR3 length: 16 amino acids. The V gene's germline CDR1 is SGHRS and CDR2 YFSETQ. The CDR3 DNA is TGCGCCAGCAGCCCAAGGGTGGGGGGACTGAACACTGAAGCTTTCTTT. Its translation is CASSPRVGGLNTEAFF.

This sequence joins TRBV11-2 and TRBJ1-1; D is ambiguous. The CDR3 has 13 amino acids. CDR1 and CDR2 from the germline V gene are SGHAT and FQNNGV. V was shortened by 5 bases and J by 0 bases, with 7 bases between the two germline ends. The CDR3 sequence: CASSQRLNTEAFF. The CDR3 DNA is TGTGCCAGCAGCCAACGGTTGAACACTGAAGCTTTCTTT.

The chain combines TRBV6-1 with TRBJ1-1; D is possibly TRBD1 (6 bases). The CDR3 length is 15 residues. Between the trimmed V and J ends, which lost 3 bases and 2 bases, there was a span of 13 bases. Germline-derived CDR1 and CDR2 are MNHNS and SASEGT. For the CDR3, the DNA is TGTGCCAGCAGTGACAAACAGGGCCTAAACACTGAAGCTTTCTTT. This encodes CASSDKQGLNTEAFF.

This chain joins TRBV28 and TRBJ2-7; D perhaps matches TRBD2 (8 bases). Germline CDR1 MDHEN, CDR2 SYDVKM. The CDR3 totals 16 residues. Trimming cost V 4 bases and J 5 bases, with 21 bases left between them. The CDR3 here is CASSSGGRTGRDEQYF. CDR3 nucleotides: TGTGCCAGCAGTTCGGGGGGGAGGACAGGCCGTGACGAGCAGTACTTC.

The chain uses TRBV19 and TRBJ1-1; D not resolved. Germline assignment: CDR1 LNHDA and CDR2 SQIVND (reference sequence). V lost 7 bases, J lost 2 bases, and 8 bases lay in between. This CDR3 comprises 12 residues. CDR3 sequence (DNA): TGTGCCAGTACGACTCATAACACTGAAGCTTTCTTT. This encodes CASTTHNTEAFF.

The chain uses TRBV4-1 and TRBJ2-3; D gene uncertain. Looked up from germline, CDR1 is MGHRA and CDR2 is YSYEKL. The CDR3 is 13 amino acids. V dropped 5 bases and J dropped 1 base, with 7 bases sitting between them. CDR3 bases: TGCGCCAGCAGCTGGAAGGGCACAGATACGCAGTATTTT. This encodes CASSWKGTDTQYF.

The chain joins TRBV7-9 to TRBJ2-3; 9 bases fit TRBD1. CDR3 length equals 15 residues. V was pared by 5 bases and J by 6 bases, with 9 bases of the junction left unmatched. Germline-derived CDR1 and CDR2 are SEHNR and FQNEAQ (reference sequence). CDR3 sequence reads: CASSERTGATDTQYF. The CDR3 DNA reads TGTGCCAGCAGCGAAAGGACAGGGGCAACGGATACGCAGTATTTT.

This rearrangement joins TRBV6-2 or TRBV6-3 to TRBJ1-1; D gene unclear. CDR1 is MNHEY and CDR2 is SVGEGT in the germline V gene. V was shortened by 0 bases and J by 0 bases, with 20 bases between the two germline ends. The CDR3 runs 19 residues. The CDR3 DNA reads TGTGCCAGCAGTTACTCGACGAGGGATGGGAAGACGGTGAACACTGAAGCTTTCTTT. Its translation is CASSYSTRDGKTVNTEAFF.

This clone showed up just once. Here the CDR3 DNA reads TGCGCCAGCAGCCAAGAGCGTCGCAGAACGAACCACAATGAGCAGTTCTTC. Encoded protein: CASSQERRRTNHNEQFF. The J gene is TRBJ2-1, the V gene TRBV4-1; D is uncertain. Germline V CDR1 and CDR2: MGHRA, YSYEKL. V was clipped by 0 bases and J by 5 bases, with 17 bases between them. The CDR3 runs 17 residues.

The rearrangement uses TRBV11-2 and TRBJ1-6; perhaps TRBD1 as D (6 bases). The V gene lost 3 bases and the J gene lost 10 bases, with 13 bases spanning the gap. The CDR3 contains 14 residues. CDR1 and CDR2 (germline): SGHAT, FQNNGV. CDR3 amino acids: CASSLWDIGSPLHF. CDR3 sequence (DNA): TGTGCCAGCAGCTTGTGGGACATAGGGTCACCCCTCCACTTT.

The chain is built from TRBV3-1 (or the pseudogene TRBV3-2) and TRBJ1-4; D not resolved. V shed 0 bases and J shed 12 bases, with 20 bases lying between them. This CDR3 contains 16 residues. Germline assignment: CDR1 LGHDT and CDR2 YNNKEL (reference sequence). CDR3: CASSQDAGFQFAELFF. CDR3 bases: TGTGCCAGCAGCCAAGATGCGGGGTTCCAGTTCGCAGAACTGTTTTTT.

V and J are TRBV3-1 (or the pseudogene TRBV3-2) and TRBJ1-1; D call uncertain. V lost 1 base to trimming and J lost 3 bases, with 9 bases between them. This CDR3 comprises 14 residues. Per the germline V gene, CDR1 is LGHDT and CDR2 is YNNKEL (reference sequence). The CDR3 sequence: CASSQARDDTEAFF. The DNA for the CDR3 is TGTGCCAGCAGCCAAGCCCGAGATGACACTGAAGCTTTCTTT.

The J gene is TRBJ1-1, the V gene TRBV3-1 (or the pseudogene TRBV3-2); the match to TRBD1 covers 9 bases. Germline lookup yields CDR1 LGHDT and CDR2 YNNKEL (reference sequence). This CDR3 region has 15 residues. Losses at the gene ends were 6 bases for V and 4 bases for J; bases not matched to a gene: 9. CDR3: CASSSVRQGVTEAFF. CDR3 sequence (DNA): TGTGCCAGCAGTTCTGTTAGACAGGGGGTCACTGAAGCTTTCTTT.

This chain joins TRBV9 and TRBJ1-4, with D hard to call. Trimming cost V 4 bases and J 4 bases, with 8 bases left between them. There are 13 residues in the CDR3. Germline V gives CDR1 SGDLS, CDR2 YYNGEE. The CDR3 nucleotides read TGTGCCAGCAGCACTGAGGTTAATGAAAAACTGTTTTTT. This translates into CASSTEVNEKLFF.

The chain employs TRBV4-1 and TRBJ1-1, with D possibly TRBD1 on 6 matching bases. V was shortened by 1 base and J by 0 bases, with 12 bases between the two germline ends. Germline assignment: CDR1 MGHRA and CDR2 YSYEKL. This CDR3 is built from 16 residues. Written as DNA, the CDR3 is TGCGCCAGCAGCCAAGCCCGACAGGTTATGAACACTGAAGCTTTCTTT. Translating it yields CASSQARQVMNTEAFF.

CDR3 DNA: TGTGCCAGCAGCCCAAGACAGGGAACCATACCCCACTATGGCTACACCTTC. Translating gives CASSPRQGTIPHYGYTF. The rearrangement links TRBV5-6 to TRBJ1-2, with 7 bases aligning to TRBD1. The CDR3 length is 17 residues. Germline loops: CDR1 SGHDT, CDR2 YYEEEE. Trimming at V came to 4 bases and at J to 3 bases, leaving 15 bases not matched to a gene.

The chain joins TRBV7-9 to TRBJ2-3, with D perhaps TRBD2 (5 bases). Germline V lookup: CDR1 SEHNR, CDR2 FQNEAQ (reference sequence). CDR3 length: 15 residues. V lost 3 bases to trimming and J lost 1 base, with 11 bases between them. CDR3 in DNA: TGTGCCAGCAGCTTTCTAGCTTCCGGCACAGATACGCAGTATTTT. This gives the protein CASSFLASGTDTQYF.